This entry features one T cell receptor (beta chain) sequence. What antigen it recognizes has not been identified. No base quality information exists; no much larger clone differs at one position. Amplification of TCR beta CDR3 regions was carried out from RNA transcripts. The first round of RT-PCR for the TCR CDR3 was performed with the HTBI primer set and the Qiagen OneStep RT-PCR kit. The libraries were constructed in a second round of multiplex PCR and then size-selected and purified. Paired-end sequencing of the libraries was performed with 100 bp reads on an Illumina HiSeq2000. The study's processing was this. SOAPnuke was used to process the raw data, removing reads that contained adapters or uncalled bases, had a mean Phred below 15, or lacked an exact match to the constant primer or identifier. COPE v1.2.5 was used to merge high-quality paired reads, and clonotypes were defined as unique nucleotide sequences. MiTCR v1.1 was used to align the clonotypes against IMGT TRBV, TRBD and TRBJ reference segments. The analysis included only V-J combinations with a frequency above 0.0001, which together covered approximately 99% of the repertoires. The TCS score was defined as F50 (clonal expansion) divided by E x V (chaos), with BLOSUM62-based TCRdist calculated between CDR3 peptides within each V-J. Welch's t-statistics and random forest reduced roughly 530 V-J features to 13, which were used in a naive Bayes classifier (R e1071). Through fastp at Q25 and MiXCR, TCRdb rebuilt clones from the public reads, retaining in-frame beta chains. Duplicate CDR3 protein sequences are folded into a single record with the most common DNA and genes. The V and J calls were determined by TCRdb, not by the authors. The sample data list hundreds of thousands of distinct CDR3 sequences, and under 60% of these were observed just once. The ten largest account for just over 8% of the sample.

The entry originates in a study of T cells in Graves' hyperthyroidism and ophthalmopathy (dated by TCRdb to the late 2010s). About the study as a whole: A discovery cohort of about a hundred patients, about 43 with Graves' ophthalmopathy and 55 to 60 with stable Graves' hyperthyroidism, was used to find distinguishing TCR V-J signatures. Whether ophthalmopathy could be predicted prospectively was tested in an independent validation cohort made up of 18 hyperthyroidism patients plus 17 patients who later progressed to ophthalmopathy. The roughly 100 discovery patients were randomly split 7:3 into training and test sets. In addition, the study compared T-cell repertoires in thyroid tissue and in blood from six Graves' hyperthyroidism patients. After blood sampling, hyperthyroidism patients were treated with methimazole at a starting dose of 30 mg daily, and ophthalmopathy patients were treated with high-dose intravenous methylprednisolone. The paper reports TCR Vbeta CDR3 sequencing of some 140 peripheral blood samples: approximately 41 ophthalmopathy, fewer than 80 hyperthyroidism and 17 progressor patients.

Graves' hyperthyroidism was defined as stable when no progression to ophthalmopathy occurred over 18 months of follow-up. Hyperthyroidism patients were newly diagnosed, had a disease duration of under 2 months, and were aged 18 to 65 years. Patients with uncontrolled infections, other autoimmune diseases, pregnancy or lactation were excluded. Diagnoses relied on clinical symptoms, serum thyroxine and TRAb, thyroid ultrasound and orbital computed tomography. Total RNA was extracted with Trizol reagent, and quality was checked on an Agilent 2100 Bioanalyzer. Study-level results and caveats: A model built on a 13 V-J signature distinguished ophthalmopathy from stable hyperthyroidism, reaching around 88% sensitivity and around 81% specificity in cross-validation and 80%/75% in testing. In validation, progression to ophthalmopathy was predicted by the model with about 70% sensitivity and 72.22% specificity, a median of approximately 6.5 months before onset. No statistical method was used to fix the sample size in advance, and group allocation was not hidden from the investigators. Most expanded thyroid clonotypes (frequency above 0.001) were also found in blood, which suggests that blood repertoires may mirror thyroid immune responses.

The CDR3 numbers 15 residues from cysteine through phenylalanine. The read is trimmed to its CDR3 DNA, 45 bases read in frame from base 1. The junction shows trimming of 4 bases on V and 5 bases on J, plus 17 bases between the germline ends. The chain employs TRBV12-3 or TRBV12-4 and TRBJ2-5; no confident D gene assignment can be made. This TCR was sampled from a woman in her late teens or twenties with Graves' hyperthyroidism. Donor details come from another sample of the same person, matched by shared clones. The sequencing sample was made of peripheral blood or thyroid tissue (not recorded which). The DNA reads TGTGCCAGCAGTTACTCTCGACACTCAGAGGAGACCCAGTACTTC. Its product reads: CASSYSRHSEETQYF.